Following are 14 T cell receptor beta chains from one sample sequenced in a study of human T cells and chemical hapten exposure. MiXCR was run by TCRdb on the RACE reads, yielding one entry per CDR3 protein. The sample carries tens of thousands of distinct CDR3 sequences, approximately 10% recorded once. Regarding time point: patch test 2, 6 weeks after DPC sensitization. Treatment indicated: therapeutic diphenylcyclopropenone sensitization with weekly scalp DPC. Sequences were derived from whole blood, sampled in connection with sensitization to the hapten diphenylcyclopropenone (DPC). Receptor source: a man in his forties with alopecia areata. Some clones in this sample may be carry-over from other donors' samples.

This clonotype appeared many times. V gene TRBV11-3 combines with J gene TRBJ2-7; D remains ambiguous. CDR1 is SGHNT and CDR2 is YENEEA in the germline V gene. The CDR3 sequence is 14 residues long. V lost 2 bases to trimming and J lost 4 bases, with 12 bases between them. For the CDR3, the DNA is TGTGCCAGCAGCTTATCTTCAAAACCATACGAGCAGTACTTC. Translation: CASSLSSKPYEQYF.

The table lists this clonotype with a few counts. V and J are TRBV10-3 and TRBJ2-7; D is tentatively TRBD1 or TRBD2 (5 bases each). CDR3 length equals 14 residues. Per germline, CDR1 ENHRY and CDR2 SYGVKD. Trimming took 2 bases from V and 0 from J, leaving 8 bases between them. CDR3 protein: CAISEQGASYEQYF. CDR3 in DNA: TGTGCCATCAGTGAGCAGGGAGCCTCCTACGAGCAGTACTTC.

The chain employs TRBV7-8 and TRBJ2-2, with 10 nucleotides matching TRBD2. V lost 0 bases and J lost 8; bases outside the gene matches: 9. From germline, CDR1 is SGHVS and CDR2 FQNEAQ. CDR3 length: 17 amino acids. The CDR3, as DNA: TGTGCCAGCAGCTTAGCGCAGAGCGGGAGGGACCAAGGGGAGCTGTTTTTT. This codes for CASSLAQSGRDQGELFF.

The sample holds many counts of this clonotype. This sequence joins TRBV20-1 and TRBJ1-4; D might be TRBD1 (5 bases). Germline V gene lookup returns CDR1 DFQATT and CDR2 SNEGSKA (reference sequence). The length of the CDR3 is 14 residues. Trimming left V 1 base short and J 7 bases short, with 13 bases between. The chain's CDR3 is CSARGAGRSEKLFF. In DNA form, the CDR3 reads TGCAGTGCTAGAGGGGCAGGGCGTAGTGAAAAACTGTTTTTT.

At least ten counts were recorded for this clonotype. V gene TRBV2 combines with J gene TRBJ1-1; D remains ambiguous. CDR1 is SNHLY, CDR2 FYNNEI, per germline. This CDR3 has 12 residues. Trimming left V 5 bases short and J 5 bases short, with 9 bases between. The CDR3 spells CASSKTRTEAFF. In nucleotides, the CDR3 is TGTGCCAGCAGTAAGACACGGACTGAAGCTTTCTTT.

The chain carries TRBV29-1 and TRBJ2-6, with D perhaps TRBD2 (6 bases). V lost 1 base to trimming and J lost 2 bases, with 6 bases between them. The CDR3 totals 14 residues. CDR1 and CDR2 (germline): SQVTM, ANQGSEA. CDR3 region: CSVEAGAGANVLTF. The CDR3 nucleotides are TGCAGCGTTGAAGCGGGAGCTGGGGCCAACGTCCTGACTTTC.

This clonotype showed up just a few times. The gene calls are TRBV3-1 and TRBJ2-3, with 8 bases that match TRBD2. V was clipped by 1 base and J by 3 bases; unmatched bases: 6. This CDR3 has 16 amino acids. CDR1 and CDR2 from the germline V gene are LGHDT and YNNKEL (reference sequence). CDR3 in DNA: TGTGCCAGCAGCCAAGGCCCAGCGGGAGAGACAGATACGCAGTATTTT. Its protein product is CASSQGPAGETDTQYF.

This clonotype was detected a few times. The chain couples TRBV14 to TRBJ2-7, with no clear D. This CDR3 is 14 amino acids long. CDR1 and CDR2 from the germline V gene are SGHDN and FVKESK. Deletions cut 2 bases from V and 2 bases from J, with 10 bases between. In nucleotides, the CDR3 is TGTGCCAGCAGCCAATGGACGGCACCCTACGAGCAGTACGTC. Translating gives CASSQWTAPYEQYV.

This clonotype appeared a few times. The rearrangement links TRBV5-6 to TRBJ2-3; TRBD2 agrees at 9 bases. CDR1 is SGHDT and CDR2 is YYEEEE in the germline V gene. V lost 6 bases, J lost 7 bases, and 12 bases stayed unmatched. The CDR3 extends over 15 amino acids. CDR3 nucleotide sequence: TGTGCCAGCACCCTGGGGGCGGGAGGGCCTTATACGCAGTATTTT. This gives the protein CASTLGAGGPYTQYF.

The rearrangement joins TRBV4-3 to TRBJ2-3; D is perhaps TRBD1 (5 bases). Trimming shortened V by 0 bases and J by 1 base, and 8 bases separated the two germline ends. This CDR3 spans 15 amino acids. Germline V gives CDR1 LGHNA, CDR2 YSLEER. The CDR3 coding sequence is TGCGCCAGCAGCCAAGAAGGGGCGGGCACAGATACGCAGTATTTT. Translating gives CASSQEGAGTDTQYF.

The CDR3 DNA sequence: TGTGCCATCAGTGAGTCCAGGAAGACGCAGTATTTT. Amino acid sequence: CAISESRKTQYF. J is TRBJ2-3 and V is TRBV10-3, with no clear D. Trimming stripped 0 bases from V and 9 bases from J, with 7 bases between. Germline lookup yields CDR1 ENHRY and CDR2 SYGVKD. This CDR3 spans 12 amino acids.

This clonotype was counted between two and nine times. This sequence joins TRBV6-5 and TRBJ2-3; 9 bases align to TRBD1. In germline, CDR1 is MNHEY, CDR2 SVGAGI. The CDR3 runs to 18 residues. Germline trimming cut 6 bases from V and 0 bases from J; bases unmatched to any gene: 13. CDR3 amino acids: CASSKLGTGRISTDTQYF. CDR3 nucleotides: TGTGCCAGCAGCAAACTGGGGACAGGGAGAATTAGCACAGATACGCAGTATTTT.

The chain recombines TRBV6-2 or TRBV6-3 with TRBJ2-3; D may be TRBD2 (6 bases). The germline V gene encodes CDR1 MNHEY and CDR2 SVGEGT. The CDR3 runs to 17 residues. Trimming pared 0 bases from V and 2 bases from J, leaving 15 bases between. The CDR3 sequence: CASSYSGSGGATDTQYF. For the CDR3, the DNA is TGTGCCAGCAGTTACTCGGGGAGCGGAGGGGCCACAGATACGCAGTATTTT.

The chain joins TRBV12-3 or TRBV12-4 to TRBJ2-1; TRBD1 aligns across 7 bases. V dropped 6 bases and J dropped 5; count of bases not matched to a gene: 13. The length of the CDR3 is 16 residues. CDR3 amino acids: CASSPPRQGPHNEQFF. The CDR3, as DNA: TGTGCCAGCAGCCCCCCCCGACAGGGTCCTCACAATGAGCAGTTCTTC.